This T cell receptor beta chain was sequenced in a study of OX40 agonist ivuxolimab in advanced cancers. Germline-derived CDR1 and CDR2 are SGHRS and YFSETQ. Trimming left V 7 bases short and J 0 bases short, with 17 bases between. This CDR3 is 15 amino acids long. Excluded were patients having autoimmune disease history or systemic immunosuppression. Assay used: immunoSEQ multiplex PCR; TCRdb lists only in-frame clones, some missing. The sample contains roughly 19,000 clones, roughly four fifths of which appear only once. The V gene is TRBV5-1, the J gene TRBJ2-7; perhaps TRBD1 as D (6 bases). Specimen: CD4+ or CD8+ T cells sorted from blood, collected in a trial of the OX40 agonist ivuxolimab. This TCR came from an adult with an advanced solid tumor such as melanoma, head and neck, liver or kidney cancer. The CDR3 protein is CASYPGHLSSYEQYF. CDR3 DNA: TGCGCCAGCTACCCGGGACACTTGAGCTCCTACGAGCAGTACTTC. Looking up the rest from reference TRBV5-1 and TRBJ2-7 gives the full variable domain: KAGVTQTPRYLIKTRGQQVTLSCSPISGHRSVSWYQQTPGQGLQFLFEYFSETQRNKGNFPGRFSGRQFSNSRSEMNVSTLELGDSALYLCASYPGHLSSYEQYFGPGTRLTVT.